This TCR beta chain was recovered during a study of blood T cell repertoires in COVID-19. Looking at the study overall: Italy, Spain and the United States were the sources of the convalescent and acute COVID-19 samples. The analysed material was cDNA or gDNA that came from T cells, B-cell-depleted T cells, or PBMCs.

The CDR3 sequence is 17 residues long. Germline CDR1 SGDLS, CDR2 YYNGEE. V shed 4 bases, J shed 7 bases, and the junction held 11 bases outside the gene matches. As processed by the authors: Reference gene primers were amplified, and this amplification served to estimate nucleated cell counts. Using immunoSEQ multiplex PCR, the repertoire was profiled, and TCRdb retains in-frame clones only, with some absent. V and J calls and clone size follow that table, whereas D and trimming were derived from the DNA. The sample has around 300,000 clones; around nine tenths are singletons. The TCR comes from a man aged 45 to 65 with acute or convalescent COVID-19. The chain carries TRBV9 and TRBJ2-7; 16 nucleotides line up with TRBD2. Sequencing used peripheral blood. The CDR3 loop is CASSLGLAGGTFGEQYF. CDR3 DNA: TGTGCCAGCAGCTTGGGACTAGCGGGGGGGACGTTCGGAGAGCAGTACTTC.